A single sample is the source of the 24 T cell receptor beta chains below, sequenced in a study of long-term antiretroviral therapy in people with HIV. Survey-level resolution applied to immunoSEQ assay v3.0. Profiled with immunoSEQ multiplex PCR; TCRdb holds only in-frame clones, not every one. The sample has around 30,000 clones; roughly 90% are singletons. The material was unsorted PBMCs, obtained 0.5 years after starting antiretroviral therapy. The source of these receptors is a young woman with HIV.

V usage is TRBV6-1 and J usage is TRBJ1-5, with TRBD1 matching over 8 bases. V gave up 6 bases and J gave up 6 bases; unmatched junction bases: 7. Germline CDR1 and CDR2: MNHNS and SASEGT. The CDR3 has 14 residues. Here the CDR3 DNA reads TGTGCCAGCAGCCTCGGACAGGGAGGTCAGCCCCAGCATTTT. Residues: CASSLGQGGQPQHF.

In its sample, this clone was seen a few times. This chain connects TRBV6-5 to TRBJ1-4; 7 nucleotides line up with TRBD1. V lost 6 bases to trimming and J lost 5 bases; unmatched junction nucleotides: 6. Looked up from germline, CDR1 is MNHEY and CDR2 is SVGAGI. The CDR3 consists of 14 residues. The DNA of the CDR3 is TGTGCCAGCAGCGGGGACAGCCTAAATGAAAAACTGTTTTTT. Protein sequence: CASSGDSLNEKLFF.

This clone was counted only a few times. The chain joins TRBV7-9 to TRBJ1-1, with unresolved D. Germline V CDR1 and CDR2: SEHNR, FQNEAQ (reference sequence). V lost 5 bases to trimming and J lost 1 base, with 11 bases between them. The CDR3 loop spans 14 amino acids. CDR3 loop: CASSPVRPNTEAFF. CDR3 nucleotides: TGTGCCAGCAGCCCGGTGAGACCGAACACTGAAGCTTTCTTT.

This clone was counted once. This chain connects TRBV2 to TRBJ1-1; maybe TRBD1 (6 bases). The V gene lost 5 bases and the J gene lost 3 bases, with 13 bases spanning the gap. The CDR3 runs 14 residues. Germline values: CDR1 SNHLY, CDR2 FYNNEI. The CDR3 sequence: CASSQQGYDTEAFF. The CDR3 DNA sequence: TGTGCCAGCAGTCAACAGGGCTACGACACTGAAGCTTTCTTT. Drawing the rest from reference TRBV2 and TRBJ1-1, the complete variable domain is EPEVTQTPSHQVTQMGQEVILRCVPISNHLYFYWYRQILGQKVEFLVSFYNNEISEKSEIFDDQFSVERPDGSNFTLKIRSTKLEDSAMYFCASSQQGYDTEAFFGQGTRLTVV.

The rearrangement uses TRBV5-1 and TRBJ2-3; tentatively, D is TRBD1 (6 bases). Germline values: CDR1 SGHRS, CDR2 YFSETQ. The CDR3 contains 17 residues. V was trimmed by 2 bases and J by 2 bases, leaving 18 bases between them. CDR3 DNA: TGCGCCAGCAGCTTACGGGACACCGGGCCGCTCACAGATACGCAGTATTTT. Translation gives CASSLRDTGPLTDTQYF.

The chain couples TRBV6-4 to TRBJ2-7; 10 bases agree with TRBD2. After removal of 2 bases from V and 1 base from J, the junction contained 14 bases not matched to a gene. Germline V gene lookup returns CDR1 MRHNA and CDR2 SNTAGT. This CDR3 comprises 19 residues. The CDR3 sequence is CASSDPLELAGVPSYEQYF. In nucleotides, the CDR3 is TGTGCCAGCAGTGACCCACTGGAGCTAGCGGGAGTGCCTTCCTACGAGCAGTACTTC.

This sequence joins TRBV27 and TRBJ2-1, with a tentative D call TRBD1 (5 bases). Looked up from germline, CDR1 is MNHEY and CDR2 is SMNVEV (reference sequence). Trimming pared 5 bases from V and 9 bases from J, leaving 11 bases between. The CDR3 is 12 amino acids. The CDR3 sequence: CASSPRTLEQFF. The CDR3, as DNA: TGTGCCAGCAGTCCCCGGACACTTGAGCAGTTCTTC.

V gene TRBV19 combines with J gene TRBJ2-3; the D gene is possibly TRBD2 (5 bases). Deletions cut 5 bases from V and 0 bases from J, with 12 bases between. Germline V gene lookup returns CDR1 LNHDA and CDR2 SQIVND (reference sequence). This CDR3 comprises 15 residues. The DNA for the CDR3 is TGTGCCAGTAGTCGCGGGCCTATAAGCACAGATACGCAGTATTTT. Translation: CASSRGPISTDTQYF.

The rearrangement uses TRBV6-5 and TRBJ1-2; TRBD1 matches 8 bases. The CDR3 runs to 16 residues. Germline V gives CDR1 MNHEY, CDR2 SVGAGI. After removal of 0 bases from V and 5 bases from J, the junction contained 8 bases not matched to a gene. The CDR3 here is CASSYSTDRGGYGYTF. The CDR3 DNA reads TGTGCCAGCAGTTACTCTACCGACAGGGGTGGGTATGGCTACACCTTC.

The J gene is TRBJ1-2, the V gene TRBV5-1, with D uncertain. The CDR3 covers 13 residues. Deletions cut 2 bases from V and 4 bases from J, with 9 bases between. Germline V gives CDR1 SGHRS, CDR2 YFSETQ. The CDR3 loop reads CASSFGNSYGYTF. The DNA of the CDR3 is TGCGCCAGCAGCTTCGGGAATAGCTATGGCTACACCTTC.

V usage is TRBV5-1 and J usage is TRBJ1-3, with D possibly being TRBD1 (6 bases). V was cut by 3 bases and J by 0 bases, with 16 bases left in between. Germline V lookup: CDR1 SGHRS, CDR2 YFSETQ. This CDR3 comprises 17 residues. The CDR3 coding sequence is TGCGCCAGCAGCTCCAATGGGGACATCCCCTCTGGAAACACCATATATTTT. It translates to CASSSNGDIPSGNTIYF. The entire variable domain, with the rest obtained from reference TRBV5-1 and TRBJ1-3, is as follows: KAGVTQTPRYLIKTRGQQVTLSCSPISGHRSVSWYQQTPGQGLQFLFEYFSETQRNKGNFPGRFSGRQFSNSRSEMNVSTLELGDSALYLCASSSNGDIPSGNTIYFGEGSWLTVV.

The chain is built from TRBV5-5 and TRBJ1-5, with 9 bases that match TRBD1. Trimming cost V 0 bases and J 2 bases; bases outside gene matches: 3. The CDR3 runs to 16 residues. Per the germline V gene, CDR1 is SGHKS and CDR2 is YYEKEE (reference sequence). The CDR3 here is CASSLGDRDGNQPQHF. CDR3 coding DNA: TGTGCCAGCAGCTTGGGGGACAGGGATGGCAATCAGCCCCAGCATTTT.

This chain uses TRBV5-6 with TRBJ1-4, with unresolved D. V was trimmed by 1 base and J by 5 bases, leaving 9 bases between them. The germline gives CDR1 SGHDT, CDR2 YYEEEE. This CDR3 has 14 residues. This CDR3 reads CASSLLAENEKLFF. DNA of the CDR3: TGTGCCAGCAGCTTGTTGGCAGAAAATGAAAAACTGTTTTTT. The full variable domain, completed using reference TRBV5-6 and TRBJ1-4, is DAGVTQSPTHLIKTRGQQVTLRCSPKSGHDTVSWYQQALGQGPQFIFQYYEEEERQRGNFPDRFSGHQFPNYSSELNVNALLLGDSALYLCASSLLAENEKLFFGSGTQLSVL.

The chain uses TRBV27 and TRBJ2-1, with D unresolved. This CDR3 has 15 residues. Germline V gene data show CDR1 as MNHEY and CDR2 as SMNVEV (reference sequence). The V end lost 5 bases, the J end lost 4 bases, and 15 bases lay between the germline ends. CDR3 sequence: CASSPEHSFYNEQFF. As DNA, the CDR3 is TGTGCCAGCAGTCCCGAGCACAGTTTTTACAATGAGCAGTTCTTC.

This chain's CDR3 is CASSDRGRAFF. CDR3 DNA: TGTGCCAGCAGTGACAGGGGTAGAGCTTTCTTT. The chain recombines TRBV6-1 with TRBJ1-1, with D possibly TRBD1 on 6 matching bases. Germline V gives CDR1 MNHNS, CDR2 SASEGT. There are 11 residues in the CDR3. Trimming took 3 bases from V and 10 from J, leaving 9 bases between them.

This clone was seen a few times. The chain recombines TRBV6-1 with TRBJ1-2; the D is unclear. Germline V CDR1 and CDR2: MNHNS, SASEGT. This CDR3 spans 15 amino acids. Trimming removed 1 base from V and 0 bases from J, with 9 bases in between. The CDR3 loop is CASSEEAGANYGYTF. CDR3 coding DNA: TGTGCCAGCAGTGAAGAGGCGGGAGCTAACTATGGCTACACCTTC.

This chain links TRBV5-1 with TRBJ2-7; perhaps TRBD1 as D (6 bases). Trimming cost V 3 bases and J 2 bases, with 12 bases left between them. The germline gives CDR1 SGHRS, CDR2 YFSETQ. The CDR3 has 14 amino acids. The CDR3 sequence is CASSWTDSPYEQYF. CDR3 coding DNA: TGCGCCAGCAGCTGGACGGACAGTCCCTACGAGCAGTACTTC. The full variable domain, with the rest looked up from reference TRBV5-1 and TRBJ2-7, is KAGVTQTPRYLIKTRGQQVTLSCSPISGHRSVSWYQQTPGQGLQFLFEYFSETQRNKGNFPGRFSGRQFSNSRSEMNVSTLELGDSALYLCASSWTDSPYEQYFGPGTRLTVT.

The genes are TRBV11-3 and TRBJ2-2, with a possible D match to TRBD2 (6 bases). The CDR3 is 15 amino acids. The V end lost 3 bases, the J end lost 4 bases, and 12 bases lay between the germline ends. The germline CDR1 and CDR2 sequences are SGHNT and YENEEA. The chain's CDR3 is CASSFRERGTGELFF. CDR3 nucleotide sequence: TGTGCCAGCAGCTTTCGGGAGAGGGGCACCGGGGAGCTGTTTTTT.

The chain combines TRBV19 with TRBJ2-1, with 11 positions matching TRBD1. Germline-derived CDR1 and CDR2 are LNHDA and SQIVND (reference sequence). J gave up 3 bases and V 4 bases, and 2 bases lay outside the gene matches. This CDR3 has 15 amino acids. CDR3 sequence: CASSTGTGGYNEQFF. CDR3 sequence (DNA): TGTGCCAGTAGTACCGGGACAGGGGGCTACAATGAGCAGTTCTTC.

This chain connects TRBV19 to TRBJ2-3; maybe TRBD1 (6 bases). Germline V gene data show CDR1 as LNHDA and CDR2 as SQIVND (reference sequence). V lost 7 bases to trimming and J lost 1 base, with 12 bases between them. This CDR3 is 14 amino acids long. The CDR3 spells CASKRTEGTDTQYF. Here the CDR3 DNA reads TGTGCCAGTAAGAGGACAGAGGGCACAGATACGCAGTATTTT.

The chain has TRBV14 and TRBJ1-2; D is unresolved. This CDR3 has 15 amino acids. V lost 0 bases and J lost 2, with 10 bases in between. CDR1 and CDR2 (germline): SGHDN, FVKESK. CDR3 nucleotide sequence: TGTGCCAGCAGCCAAGAGTTGCAGAGCAACTATGGCTACACCTTC. This gives the protein CASSQELQSNYGYTF.

The genes are TRBV6-6 and TRBJ2-7; a possible D gene is TRBD2 (6 bases). Trimming shortened V by 8 bases and J by 4 bases, and 15 bases separated the two germline ends. Germline CDR1 is MNHNY and CDR2 is SVGAGI (reference sequence). CDR3 length equals 13 residues. DNA of the CDR3: TGTGCCAGCTGCGGTAGCGGATCGTACGAGCAGTACTTC. Encoded protein: CASCGSGSYEQYF.

This clone was observed once. The chain combines TRBV4-3 with TRBJ1-2; D unresolved. Trimming took off 0 bases at V and 0 bases at J, with 14 bases between the two ends. This CDR3 has 17 residues. Germline assignment: CDR1 LGHNA and CDR2 YSLEER. The CDR3 sequence is CASSQDSGGQPNYGYTF. The CDR3 region has the DNA TGCGCCAGCAGCCAAGATTCGGGCGGCCAGCCTAACTATGGCTACACCTTC.

The chain joins TRBV2 to TRBJ1-1; D is perhaps TRBD1 (5 bases). The CDR3 length is 13 residues. The germline gives CDR1 SNHLY, CDR2 FYNNEI. V was shortened by 7 bases and J by 12 bases, with 21 bases between the two germline ends. As DNA, the CDR3 is TGTGCCAGCACCCCGGGGACGGGATCCTTTCCTTTCTTT. Translation: CASTPGTGSFPFF.